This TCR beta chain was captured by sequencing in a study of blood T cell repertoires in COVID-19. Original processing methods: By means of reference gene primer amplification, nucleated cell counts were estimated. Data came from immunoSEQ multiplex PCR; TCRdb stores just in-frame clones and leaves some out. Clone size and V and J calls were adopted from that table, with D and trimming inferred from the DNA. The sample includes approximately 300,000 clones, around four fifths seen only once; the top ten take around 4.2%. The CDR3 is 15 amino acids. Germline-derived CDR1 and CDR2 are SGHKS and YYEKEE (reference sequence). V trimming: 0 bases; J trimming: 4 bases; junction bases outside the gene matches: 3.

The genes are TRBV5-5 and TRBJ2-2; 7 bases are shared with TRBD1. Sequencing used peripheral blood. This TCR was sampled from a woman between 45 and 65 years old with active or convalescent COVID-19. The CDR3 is CASSLEGAFTGELFF. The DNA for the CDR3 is TGTGCCAGCAGCTTGGAGGGGGCTTTCACCGGGGAGCTGTTTTTT.